These 9 T cell receptor beta chains were all obtained from the same sample, sequenced in a study of T cell responses to AZD1222 COVID-19 vaccine. Libraries were prepared by immunoSEQ multiplex PCR; TCRdb keeps only in-frame clonotypes and omits some of them. The sample has 120,000 or so clones; about nine tenths are singletons. Sequencing was performed on peripheral blood, taken on day 0 of MenACWY control vaccination. The receptors were gathered from an adult in good health.

V usage is TRBV18 and J usage is TRBJ1-6, with D uncertain. Germline CDR1 reads KGHSH; CDR2 reads LQKENI. The length of the CDR3 is 12 residues. Trimming took 6 bases from V and 7 from J, leaving 7 bases between them. In nucleotides, the CDR3 is TGTGCCAGCTCGCCCAACAATTCACCCCTCCACTTT. Translated: CASSPNNSPLHF.

The sample holds a few counts of this clone. This chain links TRBV10-3 with TRBJ2-2; D is possibly TRBD1 (5 bases). Trimming left V 3 bases short and J 2 bases short, with 10 bases between. Germline V gives CDR1 ENHRY, CDR2 SYGVKD. The CDR3 is 15 amino acids. The CDR3 loop is CAISDRGINTGELFF. CDR3 sequence (DNA): TGTGCCATCAGTGATAGGGGCATCAACACCGGGGAGCTGTTTTTT.

The chain uses TRBV4-2 and TRBJ1-5; D is unresolved. Per the germline V gene, CDR1 is LGHNA and CDR2 is YNFKEQ. This CDR3 comprises 15 residues. V lost 0 bases, J lost 1 base, and 7 bases lay in between. The CDR3 sequence: CASSQERFSNQPQHF. The CDR3 DNA follows: TGTGCCAGCAGCCAAGAAAGGTTCAGCAATCAGCCCCAGCATTTT.

The rearrangement links TRBV4-2 to TRBJ2-5; tentatively, D is TRBD2 (6 bases). Germline CDR1 is LGHNA and CDR2 is YNFKEQ. This CDR3 is built from 15 residues. With 4 bases removed from V and 5 bases from J, the gap between germline ends came to 17 bases. DNA of the CDR3: TGTGCCAGCAGCCGAAGTATGGCGGGATTCGAGACCCAGTACTTC. Its translation: CASSRSMAGFETQYF.

The chain combines TRBV19 with TRBJ2-1, with D unresolved. This CDR3 contains 13 residues. V lost 5 bases, J lost 13 bases, and 18 bases lay in between. Germline V CDR1 and CDR2: LNHDA, SQIVND (reference sequence). DNA for the CDR3: TGTGCCAGTAGTGACACTCCCTACGGTTTTCAGTTCTTC. Encoded protein: CASSDTPYGFQFF.

The J gene is TRBJ2-7, the V gene TRBV11-2; D is unclear. The germline CDR1 and CDR2 sequences are SGHAT and FQNNGV. Trimming removed 4 bases at V and 4 bases at J, with 5 bases between. This CDR3 is built from 11 residues. CDR3 DNA sequence: TGTGCCAGCAGCTCTTGGTACGAGCAGTACGTC. Translation gives CASSSWYEQYV.

The chain carries TRBV19 and TRBJ2-3; 10 positions agree with TRBD1. V lost 5 bases, J lost 6 bases, and 8 bases stayed unmatched. This CDR3 has 15 amino acids. CDR1 LNHDA and CDR2 SQIVND come from the germline V gene (reference sequence). This chain's CDR3 is CASSPWDRGYDTQYF. CDR3 DNA: TGTGCCAGTAGTCCGTGGGACAGGGGATACGATACGCAGTATTTT.

The gene calls are TRBV7-9 and TRBJ2-3; 9 nucleotides line up with TRBD1. Germline CDR1 SEHNR, CDR2 FQNEAQ (reference sequence). V was clipped by 6 bases and J by 13 bases; unmatched bases: 8. The CDR3 length is 12 residues. CDR3 DNA sequence: TGTGCCAGCAGAGGACCCGGGACAGGGAAGTATTTT. It codes for CASRGPGTGKYF.

The chain links TRBV28 to TRBJ1-4; D possibly corresponds to TRBD1 (6 bases). Trimming cost V 7 bases and J 5 bases, with 20 bases left between them. The germline CDR1 and CDR2 sequences are MDHEN and SYDVKM. The CDR3 totals 16 residues. The CDR3 DNA sequence: TGTGCCAGCACCTCGGGTCTAGGGGGGCTAAATGAAAAACTGTTTTTT. Amino acid sequence: CASTSGLGGLNEKLFF.